The present entry profiles one T cell receptor beta chain with its context. Cohort 3 donors counted as recovered after two negative PCRs, clearance, or resolved symptoms. This entry is derived from a study of blood T cell repertoires in COVID-19. Whole-study context: From T cells, B-cell-depleted T cells, or PBMCs came the material, which was cDNA or gDNA.

Authors' data handling: Amplifying reference gene primers gave estimates of nucleated cell counts. TCRdb keeps only in-frame clones here, not all; method: immunoSEQ multiplex PCR. D and trimming were read from the DNA, whereas the V and J calls and clone size are those reported in that table. This sample has approximately 230,000 clones; 70% to 85% occur once, and the top ten carry about 15%. Deletions cut 0 bases from V and 7 bases from J, with 15 bases between. This CDR3 contains 15 residues. CDR1 and CDR2 (germline): SGHTA, FQGNSA. The sequencing input was PBMCs or T cells enriched from blood (not recorded which). The genes are TRBV7-2 and TRBJ1-2, with D unclear. This TCR derives from a man in his forties who had recovered from COVID-19. The CDR3, as DNA: TGTGCCAGCAGCTTAGCGCAGTCGTCACGACTTGGCTACACCTTC. Amino acids: CASSLAQSSRLGYTF.